A selection of T cell receptor beta chains follows, all from one sample in a study of OX40 agonist ivuxolimab in advanced cancers. Assay used: immunoSEQ multiplex PCR; TCRdb lists only in-frame clones, some missing. The sample gives about 47,000 clones, roughly 80% of which show up once; 1.5% to 2% is in the top ten. The sample was CD4+ or CD8+ T cells sorted from blood, taken in a trial of the OX40 agonist ivuxolimab. The receptors here all came from an adult with an advanced solid tumor such as melanoma, head and neck, liver or kidney cancer. The CDR3 runs from the conserved cysteine through the conserved F or W.

j_call cdr3_length v_call cdr3_aa
TRBJ2-7 13 TRBV5-8 CASSAGANYEQYF
TRBJ1-2 12 TRBV7-2 CASSLVSGVYTF
TRBJ1-2 17 TRBV29-1 CSVVIDHGAGLNYGYTF
TRBJ1-5 17 TRBV18 CASSPFGTGNSNQPQHF
TRBJ2-5 14 TRBV7-2 CASSLGLAKETQYF
TRBJ2-5 12 TRBV5-1 CAIRTGQETQYF
TRBJ2-7 13 TRBV2 CASKREVRYEQYF
TRBJ2-6 18 TRBV27 CASSFWGQGVAGANVLTF
TRBJ2-7 14 TRBV5-1 CASSGAGLSYEQYF
TRBJ2-2 13 TRBV27 CASSLQAAGELFF
TRBJ1-2 17 TRBV28 CASRPESGQGRLNGYTF
TRBJ2-3 14 TRBV4-3 CASSQTHRTDTQYF
TRBJ2-4 18 TRBV18 CASSAGTGDLQGKNIQYF
TRBJ2-3 16 TRBV5-1 CASSLGGTSVTDTQYF
TRBJ2-4 13 TRBV5-8 CASSLPGRDGTYF
TRBJ1-2 13 TRBV14 CASSPGQGYGYTF
TRBJ2-3 13 TRBV7-3 CASSPAYRDTQYF
TRBJ2-1 15 TRBV29-1 CSVEGLAGVFGEQFF
TRBJ2-5 11 TRBV6-5 CASRRQETQYF